The 31 T cell receptor beta chains presented below share a single source sample, sequenced in a study of T cells in women clearing cervical HPV infection. Method: immunoSEQ multiplex PCR; TCRdb's copy keeps in-frame clones and lacks some. The specimen's table records 9,000 to 15,000 clones. Specimen: blood buffy coat. These receptors originate from a woman aged 18 to 75 with a cervical HPV16 infection that either progressed to CIN3+ or cleared (not recorded which).

Worth noting for this clone: The read comes to an end 3 residues before the CDR3 does, leaving the germline J gene to fill in the end. This sequence joins TRBV6-1 and TRBJ1-1; the D is unclear. V lost 0 bases and J lost 2, with 10 bases in between. CDR3 length: 15 amino acids. Germline loops: CDR1 MNHNS, CDR2 SASEGT. CDR3 DNA, as far as it was read: TGTGCCAGCAGTGAAGCGCTGGAGGGTAACACTGAA. Its translation is CASSEALEGNTE. The CDR3, in full, reads CASSEALEGNTEAFF.

Regarding this clone: Read data end 3 residues before the CDR3 end; the end is taken from the germline J gene. The V call is TRBV19, the J call TRBJ1-4; 7 bases line up with TRBD1. Germline CDR1 reads LNHDA; CDR2 reads SQIVND (reference sequence). This CDR3 contains 15 residues. V was pared by 6 bases and J by 3 bases, with 7 bases of the junction left unmatched. The CDR3 loop is CASRGQVSANEKLFF. Partial CDR3 DNA: TGTGCCAGTAGAGGACAGGTCAGCGCTAATGAAAAA.

On this clone itself: The sequenced fragment ends 3 residues before the CDR3 boundary, so the rest is inferred from the germline J gene. The chain is built from TRBV9 and TRBJ2-5, with TRBD1 matching 9 bases. Germline V gives CDR1 SGDLS, CDR2 YYNGEE. The CDR3 runs to 15 residues. Trimming at V came to 6 bases and at J to 1 base, leaving 7 bases not matched to a gene. The CDR3 here is CASTGQGRGQETQYF. The CDR3 bases that were read are TGTGCCAGCACCGGACAGGGGAGAGGCCAAGAGACC.

About this clone: Read sequence stops 3 residues before the CDR3 end, and the germline J gene provides the missing end. J is TRBJ1-1 and V is TRBV6-1; D is possibly TRBD1 (6 bases). V dropped 6 bases and J dropped 4 bases, with 12 bases sitting between them. Germline V gives CDR1 MNHNS, CDR2 SASEGT. The CDR3 sequence is 13 residues long. CDR3 loop: CASSEQGSTEAFF. CDR3 DNA, as far as it was read: TGTGCCAGCAGCGAACAGGGATCCACTGAA.

Comment on this clone: Read coverage stops 3 residues before the CDR3 terminus; the germline J gene supplies the remainder. The chain recombines TRBV5-1 with TRBJ2-5; D gene uncertain. This CDR3 spans 13 amino acids. Trimming shortened V by 1 base and J by 5 bases, and 9 bases separated the two germline ends. CDR1 is SGHRS, CDR2 YFSETQ, per germline. CDR3 residues: CASSLRFTETQYF. The CDR3 DNA, read in part, is TGCGCCAGCAGCTTGAGGTTTACGGAGACC.

As regards this clone: The CDR3 is cut off 3 residues early in the read; its end comes from the germline J gene. The chain couples TRBV28 to TRBJ1-1, with 11 bases fitting TRBD1. Trimming cost V 5 bases and J 6 bases; bases outside gene matches: 11. Germline CDR1 is MDHEN and CDR2 is SYDVKM. This CDR3 is 16 amino acids long. CDR3 DNA, as far as it was read: TGTGCCAGCAGTCCTACGACCGGGACAGGGGGGTCTGAA. It codes for CASSPTTGTGGSE. The complete CDR3 protein is CASSPTTGTGGSEAFF.

The covered CDR3 bases are TGCGCCAGCAGCCCCCAGGGAGAGCAAGAGACC. It encodes CASSPQGEQET. The whole CDR3 protein reads CASSPQGEQETQYF. V is TRBV5-1 and J is TRBJ2-5, with D perhaps being TRBD1 or TRBD2 (5 bases each). The read stops 3 residues short of the end of the CDR3; the missing end is completed from the germline J gene. The CDR3 totals 14 residues. Germline lookup yields CDR1 SGHRS and CDR2 YFSETQ. Trimming stripped 4 bases from V and 2 bases from J, with 12 bases between.

For this clone: The CDR3 is cut off 3 residues early in the read; its end comes from the germline J gene. This sequence joins TRBV20-1 and TRBJ2-2; 11 bases agree with TRBD1. The CDR3 loop spans 19 amino acids. CDR1 is DFQATT and CDR2 is SNEGSKA in the germline V gene (reference sequence). With V trimmed by 6 bases and J by 4 bases, 19 bases remained unmatched. The covered CDR3 bases are TGCAGTGCAAGGGAGCCCTACGCAGGACAGGGGGCGGTCACCGGGGAG. It is translated as CSAREPYAGQGAVTGE. The complete CDR3 reads CSAREPYAGQGAVTGELFF.

As to this clone: The observed sequence ends 3 residues before the CDR3 terminus, with the missing tail filled in from the germline J gene. V and J are TRBV20-1 and TRBJ2-7; D remains unclear. Trimming removed 2 bases at V and 3 bases at J, with 11 bases between. This CDR3 is built from 13 residues. The germline V gene encodes CDR1 DFQATT and CDR2 SNEGSKA (reference sequence). The part of the CDR3 DNA that was read is TGCAGTGCTAGACAGGAACCCCTCTACGAG. This gives the protein CSARQEPLYE. The full CDR3 protein is CSARQEPLYEQYF.

As regards this clone: Sequencing ends 3 residues short of the CDR3 end; the germline J gene provides the rest. The chain links TRBV2 to TRBJ2-7, with 9 positions matching TRBD1. The germline gives CDR1 SNHLY, CDR2 FYNNEI. This CDR3 is 13 amino acids long. With V trimmed by 9 bases and J by 2 bases, 5 bases remained unmatched. CDR3 residues: CASTGQGTYEQYF. CDR3 DNA, as far as it was read: TGTGCCAGTACGGGACAGGGAACCTACGAG.

Of note for this clone: The CDR3 end falls 3 residues outside the read, so it is completed with the germline J gene. The chain combines TRBV7-6 with TRBJ1-2; 9 nucleotides match TRBD1. From germline, CDR1 is SGHVS and CDR2 FNYEAQ. CDR3 length: 14 amino acids. The CDR3 bases that were read are TGTGCCAGCAGCCCACAGGGGGCCCAAGATACC. Translating it yields CASSPQGAQDT. The full CDR3 protein is CASSPQGAQDTYTF.

On this clone: Read data end 3 residues before the CDR3 end; the end is taken from the germline J gene. The V gene is TRBV10-3, the J gene TRBJ2-5, with D possibly matching TRBD2 (7 bases). The CDR3 loop spans 16 amino acids. The germline V gene has CDR1 ENHRY and CDR2 SYGVKD. Trimming removed 8 bases at V and 0 bases at J, with 19 bases between. The sequenced part of the CDR3 DNA is TGTGCCATCCGGCGGGGCGGGGGCCAGTACCAAGAGACC. Protein sequence: CAIRRGGGQYQET. The full CDR3 sequence reads CAIRRGGGQYQETQYF.

As concerns this clone: Coverage ceases 3 residues before the CDR3 finishes, and the germline J gene fills in the end. V is TRBV5-1 and J is TRBJ1-1; TRBD1 aligns across 8 bases. Looked up from germline, CDR1 is SGHRS and CDR2 is YFSETQ. V shed 0 bases, J shed 6 bases, and the junction held 7 bases outside the gene matches. This CDR3 is 15 amino acids long. The CDR3 reads CASSLGPTGASEAFF. The part of the CDR3 DNA that was read is TGCGCCAGCAGCTTGGGTCCGACAGGGGCTTCTGAA.

A note on this clone: The read terminates 3 residues ahead of where the CDR3 ends, so the germline J gene completes it. This chain connects TRBV5-1 to TRBJ2-5; 9 nucleotides agree with TRBD2. The V gene's germline CDR1 is SGHRS and CDR2 YFSETQ. The CDR3 has 18 amino acids. The junction had 10 bases not matched to a gene; V was cut back by 0 bases and J by 1 base. The part of the CDR3 DNA that was read is TGCGCCAGCAGCTTGGCCGGAGCGGGGGGACCCTCCCAAGAGACC. Translated, it gives CASSLAGAGGPSQET. The full CDR3 reads CASSLAGAGGPSQETQYF.

As concerns this clone: The read terminates 3 residues ahead of where the CDR3 ends, so the germline J gene completes it. This chain connects TRBV27 to TRBJ2-7; a possible D gene is TRBD1 (5 bases). This CDR3 has 14 amino acids. Germline values: CDR1 MNHEY, CDR2 SMNVEV (reference sequence). Trimming stripped 4 bases from V and 1 base from J, with 11 bases between. CDR3 DNA (partial): TGTGCCAGCAGTTCCAGGGTCGGGTCCTACGAG. This gives the protein CASSSRVGSYE. The full CDR3 protein is CASSSRVGSYEQYF.

The sequenced CDR3 bases are TGTGCCAGTAGCATACAGGGGGCCCCCTATGGC. This gives the protein CASSIQGAPYG. The whole CDR3 sequence reads CASSIQGAPYGYTF. The rearrangement joins TRBV19 to TRBJ1-2, with 9 bases matching TRBD1. Sequencing ends 3 residues short of the CDR3 end; the germline J gene provides the rest. The CDR3 extends over 14 amino acids. The V and J ends lost 6 bases and 4 bases, in that order; junction bases with no gene match: 6. Germline CDR1 and CDR2: LNHDA and SQIVND (reference sequence).

A note on this clone: At one of its ends the junction is not consistent with the germline gene, which may arise from a read error. The read terminates 3 residues ahead of where the CDR3 ends, so the germline J gene completes it. The V call is TRBV7-9, the J call TRBJ2-7, with TRBD1 as a possible D gene (5 bases). CDR3 size: 12 residues. Germline-derived CDR1 and CDR2 are SEHNR and FQNEAQ (reference sequence). CDR3 DNA (partial): TGTTCCAGCAGGGCGGCCCCATACGAG. Encoded protein: CSSRAAPYE. The complete CDR3 protein is CSSRAAPYEQYF.

With respect to this clone: Sequencing ends 3 residues short of the CDR3 end; the germline J gene provides the rest. This chain uses TRBV19 with TRBJ2-7, with a possible D match to TRBD2 (5 bases). This CDR3 region has 13 residues. The germline gives CDR1 LNHDA, CDR2 SQIVND (reference sequence). Trimming removed 5 bases at V and 2 bases at J, with 10 bases between. The CDR3 reads CASSRAGPYEQYF. CDR3 DNA (partial): TGTGCCAGTAGTCGGGCGGGCCCCTACGAG.

Comments on this clone: The missing CDR3 end, 3 residues past where the read stops, is filled in from the germline J gene. V usage is TRBV6-1 and J usage is TRBJ1-1; D may be TRBD1 (5 bases). The germline V gene has CDR1 MNHNS and CDR2 SASEGT. Trimming left V 0 bases short and J 2 bases short, with 7 bases between. CDR3 length: 14 residues. The CDR3 loop is CASSEAGANTEAFF. The CDR3 DNA, read in part, is TGTGCCAGCAGTGAAGCAGGGGCTAACACTGAA.

Remarks on this clone: The read terminates 3 residues ahead of where the CDR3 ends, so the germline J gene completes it. The chain links TRBV2 to TRBJ2-2; 9 positions agree with TRBD2. CDR1 and CDR2 from the germline V gene are SNHLY and FYNNEI. J was trimmed by 5 bases and V by 7 bases; bases with no gene match: 11. The CDR3 sequence is 16 residues long. The DNA read from the CDR3 is TGTGCCAGCAATTTAAAGGGAGCGGGGGGTACCGGGGAG. Residues: CASNLKGAGGTGE. The whole CDR3 sequence reads CASNLKGAGGTGELFF.

Of note for this clone: With the read ending 3 residues before the CDR3 end, the germline J gene is used to fill in that end. The chain recombines TRBV13 with TRBJ2-2; 9 nucleotides align to TRBD2. CDR3 length: 16 amino acids. Trimming at V came to 4 bases and at J to 4 bases, leaving 7 bases not matched to a gene. CDR1 is PRHDT, CDR2 FYEKMQ, per germline (reference sequence). Partial CDR3 DNA: TGTGCCAGCAGCTCTAAGACTAGCGGCCCCACCGGGGAG. Translation gives CASSSKTSGPTGE. In full, the CDR3 is CASSSKTSGPTGELFF.

Concerning this clone itself: The read terminates 3 residues before the CDR3 end, so the remaining end is supplied by the germline J gene. The chain links TRBV7-9 to TRBJ1-1; D might be TRBD1 (5 bases). The CDR3 covers 15 residues. Trimming pared 3 bases from V and 4 bases from J, leaving 15 bases between. CDR1 SEHNR and CDR2 FQNEAQ come from the germline V gene (reference sequence). CDR3 sequence reads: CASSFPRGETTEAFF. Incomplete CDR3 DNA: TGTGCCAGCAGCTTCCCCCGGGGGGAGACCACTGAA.

A word on this clone: The CDR3 end is not reached by the read, which stops 3 residues before it; the germline J gene fills it in. The chain has TRBV12-3 or TRBV12-4 and TRBJ2-6; a possible D gene is TRBD2 (6 bases). This CDR3 is built from 15 residues. Between the trimmed V and J ends, which lost 6 bases and 2 bases, there was a span of 11 bases. CDR3 DNA, as far as it was read: TGTGCCAGCAGGCACGGAGGGGCTGGGGCCAACGTC. Amino acids: CASRHGGAGANV. The entire CDR3 is CASRHGGAGANVLTF.

As regards this clone: The CDR3 end falls 3 residues outside the read, so it is completed with the germline J gene. The chain recombines TRBV5-4 with TRBJ2-7; 7 positions match TRBD2. With V trimmed by 2 bases and J by 3 bases, 8 bases remained unmatched. From germline, CDR1 is SGHNT and CDR2 YYREEE (reference sequence). The CDR3 runs 15 residues. CDR3 loop: CASSFGDYQGYEQYF. The sequenced part of the CDR3 DNA is TGTGCCAGCAGCTTCGGGGACTACCAAGGCTACGAG. Full variable domain (outside the CDR3, taken from reference TRBV5-4 and TRBJ2-7): ETGVTQSPTHLIKTRGQQVTLRCSSQSGHNTVSWYQQALGQGPQFIFQYYREEENGRGNFPPRFSGLQFPNYSSELNVNALELDDSALYLCASSFGDYQGYEQYFGPGTRLTVT.

The CDR3: CASSQGGSNQPQHF. The sequenced part of the CDR3 DNA is TGCGCCAGCAGTCAGGGAGGCAGCAATCAGCCC. The chain links TRBV5-1 to TRBJ1-5; TRBD1 might be the D (5 bases). The CDR3 end is not reached by the read, which stops 3 residues before it; the germline J gene fills it in. Trimming pared 5 bases from V and 1 base from J, leaving 10 bases between. The CDR3 runs to 14 residues. Germline assignment: CDR1 SGHRS and CDR2 YFSETQ. Supplemented by reference TRBV5-1 and TRBJ1-5, the full variable domain reads KAGVTQTPRYLIKTRGQQVTLSCSPISGHRSVSWYQQTPGQGLQFLFEYFSETQRNKGNFPGRFSGRQFSNSRSEMNVSTLELGDSALYLCASSQGGSNQPQHFGDGTRLSIL.

A note on this clone: The CDR3 end lies 3 residues beyond the end of the read and is filled in from the germline J gene. V is TRBV29-1 and J is TRBJ2-7; no firm D call. Germline CDR1 is SQVTM and CDR2 is ANQGSEA. This CDR3 comprises 13 residues. The germline V and J ends were trimmed by 7 bases and 3 bases, with 16 bases remaining between them. The CDR3 loop reads CSASAHALYEQYF. CDR3 bases read: TGCAGCGCCTCCGCGCACGCCCTCTACGAG.

As regards this clone: The read terminates 3 residues before the CDR3 end, so the remaining end is supplied by the germline J gene. The chain recombines TRBV30 with TRBJ1-6; D unresolved. The V gene's germline CDR1 is GTSNPN and CDR2 SVGIG (reference sequence). V was clipped by 1 base and J by 7 bases, with 8 bases between them. The CDR3 has 13 amino acids. The CDR3 reads CAWSDDQNSPLHF. The covered CDR3 bases are TGTGCCTGGAGTGATGATCAGAATTCACCC. The whole variable domain, remainder taken from reference TRBV30 and TRBJ1-6, is SQTIHQWPATLVQPVGSPLSLECTVEGTSNPNLYWYRQAAGRGLQLLFYSVGIGQISSEVPQNLSASRPQDRQFILSSKKLLLSDSGFYLCAWSDDQNSPLHFGNGTRLTVT.

For this clone: The CDR3 end lies 3 residues beyond the end of the read and is filled in from the germline J gene. The chain has TRBV20-1 and TRBJ1-1, with D unclear. This CDR3 spans 14 amino acids. V lost 3 bases to trimming and J lost 1 base, with 12 bases between them. Looked up from germline, CDR1 is DFQATT and CDR2 is SNEGSKA (reference sequence). This CDR3 reads CSARADMPNTEAFF. CDR3 DNA (partial): TGCAGTGCTAGGGCAGACATGCCGAACACTGAA.

Points on this clone: Sequencing ends 3 residues short of the CDR3 end; the germline J gene provides the rest. V is TRBV20-1 and J is TRBJ2-7; a possible D gene is TRBD1 (6 bases). This CDR3 contains 15 residues. Germline V gene lookup returns CDR1 DFQATT and CDR2 SNEGSKA (reference sequence). V shed 7 bases and J shed 2 bases, with 21 bases lying between them. CDR3 amino acids: CSVEGRQASPYEQYF. The sequenced CDR3 bases are TGCAGTGTTGAAGGCCGACAGGCGAGTCCCTACGAG.

In regard to this clone: The observed sequence ends 3 residues before the CDR3 terminus, with the missing tail filled in from the germline J gene. This chain joins TRBV5-6 and TRBJ2-5; 7 positions agree with TRBD1. This CDR3 is built from 13 residues. The J segment lost 4 bases and the V segment lost 1 base, leaving 1 base of the junction unmatched. The germline V gene encodes CDR1 SGHDT and CDR2 YYEEEE. CDR3 bases read: TGTGCCAGCAGCTTGACAGGGGTAGAGACC. It encodes CASSLTGVET. In full, the CDR3 is CASSLTGVETQYF.

Its frequency marks this clone as medium-sized (0.01 to 0.1%). From the germline J gene comes the end of the CDR3, since the read stops 3 residues before it. The chain links TRBV18 to TRBJ1-1, with TRBD1 as a possible D gene (5 bases). CDR1 is KGHSH and CDR2 is LQKENI in the germline V gene. V dropped 6 bases and J dropped 2 bases, with 10 bases sitting between them. The CDR3 has 13 amino acids. Partial CDR3 DNA: TGTGCCAGCTCCGTCGACAGAAACACTGAA. Amino acid sequence: CASSVDRNTE. The whole CDR3 sequence reads CASSVDRNTEAFF.